The entry that follows covers one T cell receptor beta chain sequence. The sample originates from a study of blood T cell repertoires in COVID-19. About the study: Sources were T cells, B-cell-depleted T cells, or PBMCs; the material itself was cDNA or gDNA.

TCRdb's copy holds only in-frame clones and misses some; the assay was immunoSEQ multiplex PCR. Of 90,000 to 100,000 clones listed, around 84% were seen once; the top ten hold less than 2%. V gave up 5 bases and J gave up 5 bases; unmatched junction bases: 11. Germline V gives CDR1 SGHTA, CDR2 FQGNSA. This CDR3 contains 15 residues. This receptor was taken from a man aged 70-80 years with active or convalescent COVID-19. The V gene is TRBV7-2, the J gene TRBJ1-1, with TRBD1 matching 7 bases. Input material: peripheral blood. CDR3 nucleotide sequence: TGTGCCAGCAGCCCAAAGACAGGGATGCCGACTGAAGCTTTCTTT. Encoded protein: CASSPKTGMPTEAFF.